This TCR beta chain originates from a study of identical twins. Findings and limits, study-wide: Twins shared beta out-of-frame sequences in excess, but this excess was weaker. The authors drew conclusions from cross-sectional statistical analysis rather than following the same donors.

The CDR3 loop spans 13 amino acids. The V end was cut by 4 bases, the J end by 9 bases, with 16 bases between. The germline V gene encodes CDR1 SQVTM and CDR2 ANQGSEA. This clonotype was counted only a few times. What it binds is not known. Donors uniformly comprised healthy Caucasians. Each cDNA held unique molecular identifiers, and template switching gave it a universal primer site. TCRdb used MiXCR to reprocess the 5' RACE reads, holding one entry per CDR3 protein. Counted here are approximately 530,000 distinct CDR3 sequences, 20% to 25% occurring once; the ten biggest clones make up more than 0.4%. Another study also made use of these data, one on yellow fever vaccine responses in identical twins.

Sequencing was done on a sample of CD4+ T cells sorted from blood. V is TRBV29-1 and J is TRBJ2-1, with D hard to call. This TCR came from a woman between 18 and 29 years old in good health. CDR3 DNA: TGCAGCGTTGCACAGATAAGCGTGGTTGAGCAGTTCTTC. Translating gives CSVAQISVVEQFF.